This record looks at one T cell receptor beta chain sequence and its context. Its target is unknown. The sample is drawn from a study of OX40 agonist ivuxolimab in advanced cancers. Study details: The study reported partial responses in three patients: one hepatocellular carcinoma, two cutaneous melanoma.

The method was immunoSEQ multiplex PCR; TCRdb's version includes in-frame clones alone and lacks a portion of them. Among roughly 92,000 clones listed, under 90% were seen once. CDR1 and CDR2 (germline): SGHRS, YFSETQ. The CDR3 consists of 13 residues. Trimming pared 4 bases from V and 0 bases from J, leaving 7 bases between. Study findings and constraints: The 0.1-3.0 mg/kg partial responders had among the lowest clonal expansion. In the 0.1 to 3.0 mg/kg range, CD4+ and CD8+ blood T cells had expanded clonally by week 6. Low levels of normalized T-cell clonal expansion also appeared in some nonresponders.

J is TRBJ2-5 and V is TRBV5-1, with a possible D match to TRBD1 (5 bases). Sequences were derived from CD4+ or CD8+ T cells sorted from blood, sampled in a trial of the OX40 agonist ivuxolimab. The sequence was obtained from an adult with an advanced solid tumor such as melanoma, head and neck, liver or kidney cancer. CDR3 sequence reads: CASSEDNQETQYF. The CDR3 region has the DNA TGCGCCAGCAGCGAGGACAACCAAGAGACCCAGTACTTC. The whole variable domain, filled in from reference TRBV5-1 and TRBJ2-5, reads KAGVTQTPRYLIKTRGQQVTLSCSPISGHRSVSWYQQTPGQGLQFLFEYFSETQRNKGNFPGRFSGRQFSNSRSEMNVSTLELGDSALYLCASSEDNQETQYFGPGTRLLVL.